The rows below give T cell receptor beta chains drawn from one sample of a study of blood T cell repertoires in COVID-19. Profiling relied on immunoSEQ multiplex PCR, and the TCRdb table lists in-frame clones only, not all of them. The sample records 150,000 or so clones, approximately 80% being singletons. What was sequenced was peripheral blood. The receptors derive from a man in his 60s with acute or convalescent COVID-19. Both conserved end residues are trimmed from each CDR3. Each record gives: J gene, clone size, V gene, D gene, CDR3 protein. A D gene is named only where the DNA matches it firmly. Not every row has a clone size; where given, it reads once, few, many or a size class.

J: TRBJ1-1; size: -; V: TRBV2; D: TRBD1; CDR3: ASSYDYRGNTEAF
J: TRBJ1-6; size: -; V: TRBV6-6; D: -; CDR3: ASSDPAGSNSPLH
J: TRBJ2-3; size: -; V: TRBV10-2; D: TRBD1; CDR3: ASNPWAGGTQY
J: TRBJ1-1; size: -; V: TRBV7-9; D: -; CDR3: ASSPHWGVEVNTEAF
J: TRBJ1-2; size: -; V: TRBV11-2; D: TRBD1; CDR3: ASTSDRVNYGYT
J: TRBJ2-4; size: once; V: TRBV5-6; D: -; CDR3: ASSFGLAKNIQY
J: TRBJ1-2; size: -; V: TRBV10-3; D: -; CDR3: AIRDSNANYGYT
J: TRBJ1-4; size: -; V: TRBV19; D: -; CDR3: ASSILSGSEKLF
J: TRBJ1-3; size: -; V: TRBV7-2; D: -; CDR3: ASSTSTGPSGNTIY
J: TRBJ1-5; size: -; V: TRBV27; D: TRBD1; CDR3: ASSPRTGWNQPQH
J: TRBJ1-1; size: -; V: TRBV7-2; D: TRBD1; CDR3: ASSLHSTGGGTEAF
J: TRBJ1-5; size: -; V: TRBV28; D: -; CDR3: ASKLGPSYQPQH
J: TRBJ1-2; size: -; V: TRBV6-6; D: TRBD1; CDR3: ASGQGNYGYT
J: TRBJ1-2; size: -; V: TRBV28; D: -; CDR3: ASSLGTSYGYT
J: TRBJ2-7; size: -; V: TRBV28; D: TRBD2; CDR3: ASSSGAGGGYEQY
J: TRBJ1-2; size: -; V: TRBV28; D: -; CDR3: ASSPPEGKYGYT
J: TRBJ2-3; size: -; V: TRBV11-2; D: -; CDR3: ASSLVGGHGTDTQY
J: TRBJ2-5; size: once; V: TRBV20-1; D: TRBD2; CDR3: STPGGGTQY
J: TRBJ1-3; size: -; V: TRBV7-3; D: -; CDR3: ASSLNPRAGNTIY
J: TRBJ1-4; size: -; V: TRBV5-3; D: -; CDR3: ARSLRPGRTNEKLF
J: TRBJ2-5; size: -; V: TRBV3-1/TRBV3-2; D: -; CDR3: ASSQANREETQY
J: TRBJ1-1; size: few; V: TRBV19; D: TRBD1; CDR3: ASSTQDRGEINPF
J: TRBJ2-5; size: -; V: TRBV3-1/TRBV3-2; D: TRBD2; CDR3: ASSQGMGRSGEETQY
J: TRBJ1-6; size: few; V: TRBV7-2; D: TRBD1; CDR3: ASSLGRTGSGSPLH
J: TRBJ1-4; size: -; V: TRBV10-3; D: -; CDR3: AISDSGATNEKLF
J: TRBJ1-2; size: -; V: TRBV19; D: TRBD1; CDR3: ASSIDPRDSYYGYT
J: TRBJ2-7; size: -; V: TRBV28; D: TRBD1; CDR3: ASSPGTGATYEQY
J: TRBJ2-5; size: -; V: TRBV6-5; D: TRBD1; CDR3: ASSYPSAGTGAQY
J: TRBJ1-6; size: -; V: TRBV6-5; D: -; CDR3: ASRAGSSYNSPLH
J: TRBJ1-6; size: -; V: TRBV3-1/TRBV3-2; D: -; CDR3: ASSQGLGVNYNSPLH
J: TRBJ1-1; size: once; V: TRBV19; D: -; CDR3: ASITGKDTEAF
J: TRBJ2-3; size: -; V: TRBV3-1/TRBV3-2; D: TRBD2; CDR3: ASRPRGAGVWRTALDTQY